This TCR beta chain was documented in a study of cytomegalovirus exposure and HLA in healthy donors. Sequencing used immunoSEQ multiplex PCR; TCRdb keeps in-frame clones, though not all of them. The sample lists around 300,000 clones, approximately 90% seen once, with 1.2% in the top ten. Concerning this clone: As yet, its antigen is unknown.

Germline CDR1 is MDHEN and CDR2 is SYDVKM. V was pared by 3 bases and J by 6 bases, with 12 bases between. The CDR3 length is 14 residues. The study's findings and limits: Reports showed the classifier diagnosing cytomegalovirus status with high specificity and sensitivity. Altogether, some 170 TCR beta chains were recorded as cytomegalovirus-associated. Confirmation was obtained in vitro that a few CMV-associated chains are specific for CMV antigens.

The J gene is TRBJ2-1, the V gene TRBV28; tentative D call: TRBD1 (5 bases). The sequenced sample consisted of PBMCs. This receptor was taken from a woman in her 30s in good health and CMV-seropositive. For the CDR3, the DNA is TGTGCCAGCAGTTTTTATAGTGGGGCCAATGAGCAGTTCTTC. It encodes CASSFYSGANEQFF.